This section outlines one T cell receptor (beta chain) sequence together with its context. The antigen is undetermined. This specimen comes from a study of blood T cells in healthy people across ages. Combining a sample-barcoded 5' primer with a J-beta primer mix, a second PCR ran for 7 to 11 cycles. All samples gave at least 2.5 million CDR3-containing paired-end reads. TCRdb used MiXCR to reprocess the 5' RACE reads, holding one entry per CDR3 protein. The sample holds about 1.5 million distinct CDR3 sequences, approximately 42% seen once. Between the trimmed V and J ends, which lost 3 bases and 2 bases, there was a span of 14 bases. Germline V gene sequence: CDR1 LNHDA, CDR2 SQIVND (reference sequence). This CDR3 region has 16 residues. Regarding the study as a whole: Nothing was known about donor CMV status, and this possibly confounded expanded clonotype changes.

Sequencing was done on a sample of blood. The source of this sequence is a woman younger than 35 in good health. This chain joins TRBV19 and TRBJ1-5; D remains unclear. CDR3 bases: TGTGCCAGTAGTATCCTAACCCGAGGAGGCAATCAGCCCCAGCATTTT. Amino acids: CASSILTRGGNQPQHF.